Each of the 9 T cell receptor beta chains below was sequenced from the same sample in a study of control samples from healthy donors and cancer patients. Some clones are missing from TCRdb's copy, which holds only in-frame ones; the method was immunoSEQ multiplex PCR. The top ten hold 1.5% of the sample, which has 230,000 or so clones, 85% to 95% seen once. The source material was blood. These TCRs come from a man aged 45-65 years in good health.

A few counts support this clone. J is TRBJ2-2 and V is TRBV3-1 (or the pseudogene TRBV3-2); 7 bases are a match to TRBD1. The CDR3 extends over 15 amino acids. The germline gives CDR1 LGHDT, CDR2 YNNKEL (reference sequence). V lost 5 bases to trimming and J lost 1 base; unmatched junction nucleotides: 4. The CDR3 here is CASSRTGVNTGELFF. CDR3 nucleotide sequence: TGTGCCAGCAGCAGGACAGGAGTGAACACCGGGGAGCTGTTTTTT.

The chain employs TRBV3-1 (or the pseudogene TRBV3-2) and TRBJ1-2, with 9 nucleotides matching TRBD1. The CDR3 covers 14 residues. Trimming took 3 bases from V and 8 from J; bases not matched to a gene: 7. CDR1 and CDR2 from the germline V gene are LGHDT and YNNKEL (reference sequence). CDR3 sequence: CASSHKGQGPGYTF. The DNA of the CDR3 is TGTGCCAGCAGCCACAAGGGACAGGGTCCCGGCTACACCTTC.

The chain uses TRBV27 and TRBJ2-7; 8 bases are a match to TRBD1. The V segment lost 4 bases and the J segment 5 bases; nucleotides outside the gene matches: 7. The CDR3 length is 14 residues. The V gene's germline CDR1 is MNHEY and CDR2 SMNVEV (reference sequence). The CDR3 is CASSWEGQGNEQYF. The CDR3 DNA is TGTGCCAGCAGTTGGGAAGGACAGGGAAACGAGCAGTACTTC.

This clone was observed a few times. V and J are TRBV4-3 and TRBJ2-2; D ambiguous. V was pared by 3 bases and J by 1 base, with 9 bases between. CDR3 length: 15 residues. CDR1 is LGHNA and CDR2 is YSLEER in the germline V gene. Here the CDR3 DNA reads TGCGCCAGCAGCCAGCAAACAGTGAACACCGGGGAGCTGTTTTTT. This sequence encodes CASSQQTVNTGELFF.

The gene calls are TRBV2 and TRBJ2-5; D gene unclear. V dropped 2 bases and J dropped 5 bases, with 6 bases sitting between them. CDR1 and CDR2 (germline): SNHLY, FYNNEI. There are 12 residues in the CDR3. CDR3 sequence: CASSEWKETQYF. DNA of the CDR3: TGTGCCAGCAGTGAATGGAAGGAGACCCAGTACTTC.

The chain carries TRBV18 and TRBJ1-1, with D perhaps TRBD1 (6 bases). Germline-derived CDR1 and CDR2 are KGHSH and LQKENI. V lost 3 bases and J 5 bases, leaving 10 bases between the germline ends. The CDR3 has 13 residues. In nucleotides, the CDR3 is TGTGCCAGCTCACCGATAGGGGGGACTGAAGCTTTCTTT. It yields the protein CASSPIGGTEAFF.

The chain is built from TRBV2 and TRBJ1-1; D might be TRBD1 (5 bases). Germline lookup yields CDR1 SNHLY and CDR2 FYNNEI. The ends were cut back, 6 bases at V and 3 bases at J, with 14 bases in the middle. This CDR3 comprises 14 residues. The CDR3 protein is CASSASGAHTEAFF. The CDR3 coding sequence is TGTGCCAGCAGCGCGTCTGGGGCTCACACTGAAGCTTTCTTT.

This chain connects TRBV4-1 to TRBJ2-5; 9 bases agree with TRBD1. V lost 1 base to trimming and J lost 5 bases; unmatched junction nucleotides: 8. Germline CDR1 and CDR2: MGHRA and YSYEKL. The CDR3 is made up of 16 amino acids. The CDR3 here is CASSQVGTGWGETQYF. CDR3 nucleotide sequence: TGCGCCAGCAGCCAAGTAGGGACAGGGTGGGGGGAGACCCAGTACTTC.

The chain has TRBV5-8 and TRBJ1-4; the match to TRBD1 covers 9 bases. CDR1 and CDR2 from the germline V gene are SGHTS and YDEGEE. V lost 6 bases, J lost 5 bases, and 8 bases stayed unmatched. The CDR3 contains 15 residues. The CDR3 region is CASTQRGQGNEKLFF. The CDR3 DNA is TGTGCCAGCACGCAGCGGGGACAGGGAAATGAAAAACTGTTTTTT.